These 27 T cell receptor beta chains came from one sample sequenced in a study of blood T cell repertoires in COVID-19. Method: immunoSEQ multiplex PCR; TCRdb's copy keeps in-frame clones and lacks some. In the table there are about 42,000 clones, 75% to 90% of which are singletons. Sequencing was done on a sample of peripheral blood. The source is a man aged 25-45 years with active or convalescent COVID-19.

V gene TRBV7-8 combines with J gene TRBJ1-5; 8 nucleotides line up with TRBD1. J gave up 7 bases and V 5 bases, and 13 bases lay outside the gene matches. Germline values: CDR1 SGHVS, CDR2 FQNEAQ. The CDR3 contains 16 residues. As DNA, the CDR3 is TGTGCCAGCAGCGTAGGTAGGACAGGGTCAAGGCAGCCCCAGCATTTT. This sequence encodes CASSVGRTGSRQPQHF. Filled out from reference TRBV7-8 and TRBJ1-5, the complete variable domain reads GAGVSQSPRYKVAKRGQDVALRCDPISGHVSLFWYQQALGQGPEFLTYFQNEAQLDKSGLPSDRFFAERPEGSVSTLKIQRTQQEDSAVYLCASSVGRTGSRQPQHFGDGTRLSIL.

The V gene is TRBV11-2, the J gene TRBJ2-2, with 8 bases fitting TRBD2. V dropped 4 bases and J dropped 3; count of bases not matched to a gene: 13. The CDR3 covers 18 residues. CDR1 and CDR2 from the germline V gene are SGHAT and FQNNGV. The CDR3 nucleotides read TGTGCCAGCAGCTCGGACTTGGGACTAGGCTTTCACACCGGGGAGCTGTTTTTT. Translating gives CASSSDLGLGFHTGELFF.

The rearrangement joins TRBV6-5 to TRBJ1-3; 8 bases align to TRBD1. The germline CDR1 and CDR2 sequences are MNHEY and SVGAGI. The CDR3 is 14 residues long. Trimming removed 6 bases from V and 2 bases from J; junction bases left unmatched: 3. CDR3: CASRLTGAGNTIYF. CDR3 sequence (DNA): TGTGCCAGCAGATTGACAGGGGCTGGAAACACCATATATTTT.

The chain joins TRBV5-1 to TRBJ2-3; TRBD2 matches at 8 bases. This CDR3 has 17 residues. Germline V CDR1 and CDR2: SGHRS, YFSETQ. The junction had 6 bases not matched to a gene; V was cut back by 0 bases and J by 0 bases. CDR3 bases: TGCGCCAGCAGCTTGGGGCTAGCGGGCCGTAGCACAGATACGCAGTATTTT. It encodes CASSLGLAGRSTDTQYF. The full variable domain, its missing parts supplied by reference TRBV5-1 and TRBJ2-3, is KAGVTQTPRYLIKTRGQQVTLSCSPISGHRSVSWYQQTPGQGLQFLFEYFSETQRNKGNFPGRFSGRQFSNSRSEMNVSTLELGDSALYLCASSLGLAGRSTDTQYFGPGTRLTVL.

The sample holds one count of this clone. Written as DNA, the CDR3 is TGTGCCAGCAGTTTCAGGGCTCGCTACGAGCAGTACTTC. This sequence encodes CASSFRARYEQYF. The V and J genes are TRBV12-3 or TRBV12-4 and TRBJ2-7; a weak D match, TRBD1 (5 bases). The CDR3 has 13 amino acids. The V end was cut by 3 bases, the J end by 3 bases, with 9 bases between.

CDR3 loop: CATSDGRGYGYTF. The CDR3, as DNA: TGTGCCACCAGTGACGGACGGGGCTATGGCTACACCTTC. The rearrangement links TRBV24-1 to TRBJ1-2; D unresolved. Germline assignment: CDR1 KGHDR and CDR2 SFDVKD. V shed 4 bases and J shed 4 bases, with 9 bases lying between them. The CDR3 runs to 13 residues.

The CDR3 protein is CASSPQASRATNEKLFF. The CDR3 DNA reads TGTGCCAGCAGTCCCCAGGCGTCGCGGGCAACTAATGAAAAACTGTTTTTT. This chain uses TRBV2 with TRBJ1-4; the D is unclear. Trimming took 5 bases from V and 0 from J, leaving 16 bases between them. The CDR3 runs 17 residues. Germline assignment: CDR1 SNHLY and CDR2 FYNNEI.

The chain combines TRBV4-1 with TRBJ1-1; 7 positions match TRBD1. CDR1 is MGHRA and CDR2 is YSYEKL in the germline V gene. V lost 3 bases, J lost 11 bases, and 9 bases stayed unmatched. CDR3 length equals 13 residues. CDR3 amino acids: CASSQTGRLEAFF. As DNA, the CDR3 is TGCGCCAGCAGCCAGACAGGGAGGTTGGAGGCTTTCTTT.

The gene calls are TRBV3-1 (or the pseudogene TRBV3-2) and TRBJ1-5; TRBD1 agrees at 9 bases. After removal of 1 base from V and 7 bases from J, the junction contained 5 bases not matched to a gene. In germline, CDR1 is LGHDT, CDR2 YNNKEL (reference sequence). CDR3 length: 15 amino acids. The CDR3 protein is CASSQAGQGGQPQHF. The CDR3 DNA reads TGTGCCAGCAGCCAAGCGGGACAGGGAGGCCAGCCCCAGCATTTT.

The chain combines TRBV12-3 or TRBV12-4 with TRBJ1-2, with D hard to call. The V and J ends lost 5 bases and 2 bases respectively, with 6 bases between them. The CDR3 has 12 residues. The CDR3 here is CASSGENYGYTF. In DNA form, the CDR3 reads TGTGCCAGCAGTGGGGAGAACTATGGCTACACCTTC.

The chain employs TRBV7-2 and TRBJ1-1; D is perhaps TRBD1 (6 bases). V gave up 2 bases and J gave up 2 bases, with 12 bases separating them. This CDR3 comprises 15 residues. Germline assignment: CDR1 SGHTA and CDR2 FQGNSA. CDR3 DNA: TGTGCCAGCAGCTTAAAGGGCAGGGGAAACACTGAAGCTTTCTTT. Amino acid sequence: CASSLKGRGNTEAFF.

The rearrangement uses TRBV30 and TRBJ2-1, with TRBD2 identical over 9 bases. The CDR3 covers 14 residues. Losses at the gene ends were 0 bases for V and 4 bases for J; bases not matched to a gene: 1. CDR1 and CDR2 (germline): GTSNPN, SVGIG (reference sequence). The CDR3 DNA reads TGTGCCTGGAGTGTAACTAGCGGGTACAATGAGCAGTTCTTC. Its translation: CAWSVTSGYNEQFF.

The V call is TRBV11-2, the J call TRBJ2-7; TRBD1 aligns across 8 bases. This CDR3 region has 15 residues. The germline V gene has CDR1 SGHAT and CDR2 FQNNGV. Trimming removed 5 bases from V and 3 bases from J; junction bases left unmatched: 9. Here the CDR3 DNA reads TGTGCCAGCAGCCTAGGACAGGGCATTTACTACGAGCAGTACTTC. It codes for CASSLGQGIYYEQYF.

The chain joins TRBV19 to TRBJ1-5; tentative D call: TRBD1 (6 bases). Trimming cost V 2 bases and J 1 base, with 9 bases left between them. The CDR3 contains 15 residues. From germline, CDR1 is LNHDA and CDR2 SQIVND (reference sequence). The CDR3 nucleotides are TGTGCCAGTAGTATATCAGGGGCGAGCAATCAGCCCCAGCATTTT. This translates into CASSISGASNQPQHF.

The rearrangement uses TRBV15 and TRBJ1-3; a weak D match, TRBD1 (6 bases). In germline, CDR1 is LNHNV, CDR2 YYDKDF (reference sequence). This CDR3 spans 16 amino acids. V shed 8 bases and J shed 4 bases, with 21 bases lying between them. CDR3 loop: CATSRQGHSLGNTIYF. The CDR3 DNA sequence: TGTGCCACCTCCAGGCAGGGGCATTCATTGGGAAACACCATATATTTT.

The chain is built from TRBV6-5 and TRBJ2-3, with a tentative D call TRBD2 (5 bases). The CDR3 covers 12 residues. The V end lost 6 bases, the J end lost 2 bases, and 6 bases lay between the germline ends. The V gene's germline CDR1 is MNHEY and CDR2 SVGAGI. CDR3 sequence (DNA): TGTGCCAGCAGACGGGACACAGATACGCAGTATTTT. This codes for CASRRDTDTQYF.

The J gene is TRBJ2-5, the V gene TRBV19; TRBD1 is a possible D gene (5 bases). This CDR3 contains 15 residues. Trimming stripped 1 base from V and 7 bases from J, with 16 bases between. From germline, CDR1 is LNHDA and CDR2 SQIVND (reference sequence). This chain's CDR3 is CASSIGSTGPGTQYF. The CDR3 DNA reads TGTGCCAGTAGTATAGGATCCACAGGCCCCGGGACCCAGTACTTC.

J is TRBJ1-2 and V is TRBV2, with a weak D call TRBD1 (5 bases). Trimming stripped 6 bases from V and 4 bases from J, with 9 bases between. From germline, CDR1 is SNHLY and CDR2 FYNNEI. The CDR3 is made up of 12 amino acids. CDR3 DNA: TGTGCCAGCAGACCAGGGATCTATGGCTACACCTTC. Encoded protein: CASRPGIYGYTF.

This clone was recorded once. This chain links TRBV5-1 with TRBJ2-2; possible D gene TRBD2, 6 bases. Germline V gene sequence: CDR1 SGHRS, CDR2 YFSETQ. Trimming took off 6 bases at V and 1 base at J, with 19 bases between the two ends. The CDR3 has 17 amino acids. CDR3 loop: CASTPRAGGGNTGELFF. CDR3 DNA sequence: TGCGCCAGCACCCCTCGTGCTGGGGGAGGGAACACCGGGGAGCTGTTTTTT.

The J gene is TRBJ2-3, the V gene TRBV2, with D perhaps TRBD1 (5 bases). Trimming pared 4 bases from V and 5 bases from J, leaving 7 bases between. CDR3 size: 12 residues. Germline assignment: CDR1 SNHLY and CDR2 FYNNEI. CDR3 sequence (DNA): TGTGCCAGCAGTGTTAGGGGAGATACGCAGTATTTT. It translates to CASSVRGDTQYF.

CDR3 sequence: CASSEGTGGLDQPQHF. The CDR3 bases are TGTGCCAGCAGTGAGGGGACAGGGGGCTTAGATCAGCCCCAGCATTTT. The chain employs TRBV6-1 and TRBJ1-5; 12 bases match TRBD1. The CDR3 length is 16 residues. Germline trimming cut 3 bases from V and 5 bases from J; bases unmatched to any gene: 5. Per germline, CDR1 MNHNS and CDR2 SASEGT.

The chain carries TRBV6-2 or TRBV6-3 and TRBJ2-3; 13 bases match TRBD2. Germline CDR1 and CDR2: MNHEY and SVGEGT. The CDR3 sequence is 15 residues long. Trimming took 6 bases from V and 4 from J; bases not matched to a gene: 4. The CDR3 region has the DNA TGTGCCAGCAGCCGACTAGCGGGAGGTGCAGATACGCAGTATTTT. Protein sequence: CASSRLAGGADTQYF.

This CDR3 is CASSEAMVAQGVAKNIQYF. CDR3 in DNA: TGTGCCAGCAGTGAAGCGATGGTTGCGCAGGGGGTCGCCAAAAACATTCAGTACTTC. This rearrangement joins TRBV6-1 to TRBJ2-4, with TRBD1 matching over 7 bases. The junction had 12 bases not matched to a gene; V was cut back by 0 bases and J by 1 base. The germline V gene encodes CDR1 MNHNS and CDR2 SASEGT. This CDR3 region has 19 residues.

V is TRBV4-1 and J is TRBJ2-2; 7 nucleotides line up with TRBD2. Trimming removed 4 bases from V and 9 bases from J; junction bases left unmatched: 5. Germline CDR1 reads MGHRA; CDR2 reads YSYEKL. The CDR3 spans 13 residues. CDR3 DNA sequence: TGCGCCAGCAGCCCGCGACTAGCTCGGGAGCTGTTTTTT. It is translated as CASSPRLARELFF.

Regarding this clone: One end of the junction varies from germline; a read error may be responsible. CDR3 sequence (DNA): TGCAGCGTTGACAGGGGAGGGACTGAAACTTTCTTT. Residues: CSVDRGGTETFF. The genes are TRBV29-1 and TRBJ1-1; D possibly corresponds to TRBD1 (6 bases). Germline values: CDR1 SQVTM, CDR2 ANQGSEA. This CDR3 region has 12 residues.

This chain joins TRBV7-8 and TRBJ1-1; a possible D gene is TRBD1 (5 bases). Trimming removed 5 bases from V and 1 base from J, with 8 bases in between. Germline V gene sequence: CDR1 SGHVS, CDR2 FQNEAQ. The CDR3 extends over 13 amino acids. This chain's CDR3 is CASSQDRNTEAFF. As DNA, the CDR3 is TGTGCCAGCAGCCAAGACAGGAACACTGAAGCTTTCTTT.

This rearrangement joins TRBV27 to TRBJ1-6; TRBD1 matches 9 bases. Germline V lookup: CDR1 MNHEY, CDR2 SMNVEV (reference sequence). CDR3 length: 17 residues. V was pared by 6 bases and J by 0 bases, with 6 bases of the junction left unmatched. The CDR3 loop reads CASSHGTGSSYNSPLHF. CDR3 DNA: TGTGCCAGCAGCCACGGGACAGGGAGCTCCTATAATTCACCCCTCCACTTT.